These 11 T cell receptor beta chains were sequenced from one sample in a study of identical twins. Each CDR3 protein gets one entry after TCRdb re-called the 5' RACE reads with MiXCR. The data contain some 600,000 distinct CDR3 sequences, just over 7% of them singletons. This sample was also put to use in a study of yellow fever vaccine responses in identical twins.

The sample consisted of PBMCs. The receptors here all came from a woman aged 18-30 years in good health.

This clonotype was detected only a few times. This chain connects TRBV4-2 to TRBJ2-3, with 14 bases matching TRBD2. The germline CDR1 and CDR2 sequences are LGHNA and YNFKEQ. Trimming took 4 bases from V and 0 from J; bases not matched to a gene: 9. CDR3 length: 19 amino acids. The CDR3 spells CASSPIGLAGGRSTDTQYF. The CDR3 DNA is TGTGCCAGCAGCCCCATCGGACTAGCGGGAGGTCGTAGCACAGATACGCAGTATTTT.

V is TRBV7-9 and J is TRBJ2-4; TRBD1 matches at 7 bases. J gave up 1 base and V 4 bases, and 7 bases lay outside the gene matches. Germline CDR1 SEHNR, CDR2 FQNEAQ (reference sequence). The CDR3 is made up of 16 amino acids. CDR3: CASSSRDSIAKNIQYF. The CDR3 DNA sequence: TGTGCCAGCAGCTCCCGGGACAGCATCGCCAAAAACATTCAGTACTTC.

Only a few counts were recorded for this clonotype. The CDR3 region is CASTTRTVGSGANVLTF. The CDR3, as DNA: TGTGCCAGCACCACTCGGACAGTCGGCTCTGGGGCCAACGTCCTGACTTTC. The V call is TRBV12-3 or TRBV12-4, the J call TRBJ2-6, with a tentative D call TRBD1 (6 bases). The CDR3 is 17 residues long. Between the trimmed V and J ends, which lost 7 bases and 0 bases, there was a span of 16 bases.

This clonotype was seen at least ten times. The chain combines TRBV20-1 with TRBJ2-7, with 7 bases aligning to TRBD2. V trimming: 0 bases; J trimming: 4 bases; junction bases outside the gene matches: 12. This CDR3 spans 16 amino acids. Germline V CDR1 and CDR2: DFQATT, SNEGSKA (reference sequence). CDR3 residues: CSARERRERPLYEQYF. The CDR3 DNA is TGCAGTGCTAGAGAGAGGCGGGAGCGACCCCTTTACGAGCAGTACTTC.

This clonotype was seen only a few times. The CDR3 DNA reads as TGTGCCAGCAGCCGCCTAGGGGAGGCCCAGTACTTC. Residues: CASSRLGEAQYF. V usage is TRBV7-8 and J usage is TRBJ2-5; the D gene is possibly TRBD2 (6 bases). Germline V CDR1 and CDR2: SGHVS, FQNEAQ. This CDR3 contains 12 residues. With 5 bases removed from V and 9 bases from J, the gap between germline ends came to 13 bases.

This clonotype was counted ten times or more. The genes are TRBV7-2 and TRBJ2-7; 7 bases are shared with TRBD1. The ends lost 5 bases at V and 4 bases at J; junction bases unmatched: 8. This CDR3 is built from 14 residues. From germline, CDR1 is SGHTA and CDR2 FQGNSA. CDR3 loop: CASSPRQGTYEQYF. The CDR3, as DNA: TGTGCCAGCAGCCCCCGACAGGGAACATACGAGCAGTACTTC. Looking up the rest from reference TRBV7-2 and TRBJ2-7 gives the full variable domain: GAGVSQSPSNKVTEKGKDVELRCDPISGHTALYWYRQSLGQGLEFLIYFQGNSAPDKSGLPSDRFSAERTGGSVSTLTIQRTQQEDSAVYLCASSPRQGTYEQYFGPGTRLTVT.

The chain joins TRBV11-2 to TRBJ1-2; no clear D. The CDR3 extends over 13 amino acids. V was pared by 10 bases and J by 7 bases, with 19 bases between. Germline CDR1 reads SGHAT; CDR2 reads FQNNGV. CDR3 DNA: TGTGCCATCTTTACCGGGGTGGCGGGTGGCTACACCTTC. Encoded protein: CAIFTGVAGGYTF. The variable domain in full, with the rest retrieved from reference TRBV11-2 and TRBJ1-2, is EAGVAQSPRYKIIEKRQSVAFWCNPISGHATLYWYQQILGQGPKLLIQFQNNGVVDDSQLPKDRFSAERLKGVDSTLKIQPAKLEDSAVYLCAIFTGVAGGYTFGSGTRLTVV.

The chain carries TRBV5-1 and TRBJ1-4; D gene uncertain. CDR1 SGHRS and CDR2 YFSETQ come from the germline V gene. V was pared by 4 bases and J by 0 bases, with 13 bases between. The CDR3 consists of 16 residues. The CDR3 is CASSPLSGATNEKLFF. The DNA for the CDR3 is TGCGCCAGCAGCCCTCTTAGCGGCGCAACTAATGAAAAACTGTTTTTT.

This clonotype was recorded a few times. V and J are TRBV11-2 and TRBJ1-2; 7 nucleotides align to TRBD1. The CDR3 has 14 amino acids. The J segment lost 4 bases and the V segment lost 4 bases, leaving 6 bases of the junction unmatched. From germline, CDR1 is SGHAT and CDR2 FQNNGV. The DNA of the CDR3 is TGTGCCAGCAGCTCCCAACAGGGGAGCTATGGCTACACCTTC. Its protein product is CASSSQQGSYGYTF.

At least ten counts were recorded for this clonotype. The chain is built from TRBV4-2 and TRBJ2-7, with D possibly being TRBD2 (6 bases). The germline gives CDR1 LGHNA, CDR2 YNFKEQ. This CDR3 is built from 13 residues. Trimming pared 3 bases from V and 3 bases from J, leaving 9 bases between. CDR3 bases: TGTGCCAGCAGCCATGGACTACTCTACGAGCAGTACTTC. Its protein is CASSHGLLYEQYF.

This clonotype showed up just a few times. The chain carries TRBV28 and TRBJ2-7; 14 nucleotides line up with TRBD2. Germline CDR1 is MDHEN and CDR2 is SYDVKM. The ends lost 5 bases at V and 7 bases at J; junction bases unmatched: 10. This CDR3 spans 16 amino acids. The CDR3: CASSPATSGGAWEQYV. CDR3 sequence (DNA): TGTGCCAGCAGTCCCGCGACTAGCGGGGGGGCGTGGGAGCAGTACGTC.